The 22 T cell receptor beta chains presented below share a single source sample, sequenced in a study of Ad26.COV2.S vaccination and SARS-CoV-2 variants (dated by TCRdb to the early 2020s). Interpreted using the paper, the treatment or condition label stands for: roughly 18 received Ad26.COV2.S at low or high dose, single or two shots; roughly 5 received placebo; per-sample allocation not given. For vaccine and placebo recipients, the sequenced repertoires came from samples collected on day 63 after the first injection. The library was built by means of the immunoSEQ multiplex PCR assay. The immuneACCESS repertoire file appears here via TCRdb, limited to in-frame rearrangements. These files lack a portion of the clones; in checked studies, under half of the deficit traces to unresolved V genes, and the cause of the others is not known. Here the sample has about 480,000 clones; around 90% occur a single time. Roughly 13% of the sample is taken by the ten largest.

Sequenced material: peripheral blood, taken in a trial of Ad26.COV2.S vaccine versus placebo. Receptors originate from a person between 18 and 60 years old who received the Ad26.COV2.S COVID-19 vaccine or a placebo.

V usage is TRBV3-1 (or the pseudogene TRBV3-2) and J usage is TRBJ2-1, with TRBD2 matching 9 bases. CDR1 is LGHDT, CDR2 YNNKEL, per germline (reference sequence). V dropped 5 bases and J dropped 9; count of bases not matched to a gene: 8. This CDR3 is built from 14 residues. The DNA of the CDR3 is TGTGCCAGCAGCGTTCGCGGGAGGGGGCTTGAGCAGTTCTTC. It codes for CASSVRGRGLEQFF.

This chain connects TRBV6-2 or TRBV6-3 to TRBJ2-3; 15 nucleotides line up with TRBD2. CDR3 length equals 18 residues. CDR1 is MNHEY and CDR2 is SVGEGT in the germline V gene. V was pared by 6 bases and J by 6 bases, with 13 bases of the junction left unmatched. CDR3 region: CASSRTSGRAPVVDTQYF. The CDR3 nucleotides read TGTGCCAGCAGCCGGACTAGCGGGAGGGCCCCAGTCGTGGATACGCAGTATTTT.

The CDR3 region has the DNA TGTGCCAGTAGTGGGTGGGGTGTTGAGCAGTTCTTC. Translation: CASSGWGVEQFF. The chain combines TRBV19 with TRBJ2-1; D is unresolved. This CDR3 comprises 12 residues. Germline loops: CDR1 LNHDA, CDR2 SQIVND (reference sequence). Between the trimmed V and J ends, which lost 5 bases and 9 bases, there was a span of 11 bases.

The CDR3 region is CSAALADTQYF. For the CDR3, the DNA is TGCAGTGCTGCCCTGGCAGATACGCAGTATTTT. The rearrangement uses TRBV20-1 and TRBJ2-3, with unresolved D. Germline values: CDR1 DFQATT, CDR2 SNEGSKA (reference sequence). V lost 5 bases and J lost 4, with 7 bases in between. The CDR3 has 11 residues.

The V gene is TRBV19, the J gene TRBJ2-5; 8 bases agree with TRBD2. Germline trimming cut 7 bases from V and 1 base from J; bases unmatched to any gene: 8. The CDR3 has 15 amino acids. The germline CDR1 and CDR2 sequences are LNHDA and SQIVND (reference sequence). The CDR3 nucleotides read TGTGCCAGTACTGCGTCCGGACTAGCCCAAGAGACCCAGTACTTC. This sequence encodes CASTASGLAQETQYF.

V gene TRBV30 combines with J gene TRBJ2-5; the D gene is possibly TRBD1 (5 bases). The CDR3 runs to 12 residues. Germline values: CDR1 GTSNPN, CDR2 SVGIG (reference sequence). V lost 5 bases to trimming and J lost 6 bases, with 13 bases between them. The CDR3 loop is CAWGAALQTQYF. CDR3 nucleotides: TGTGCCTGGGGGGCTGCTTTGCAGACCCAGTACTTC.

This clone was recorded once. The J gene is TRBJ1-3, the V gene TRBV20-1; the D is unclear. The CDR3 extends over 11 amino acids. V lost 4 bases, J lost 4 bases, and 5 bases lay in between. The V gene's germline CDR1 is DFQATT and CDR2 SNEGSKA (reference sequence). The CDR3 DNA follows: TGCAGTGCTAAGAGGGGAAACACCATATATTTT. Translated: CSAKRGNTIYF.

J is TRBJ2-5 and V is TRBV9, with a weak D call TRBD2 (5 bases). With 0 bases removed from V and 5 bases from J, the gap between germline ends came to 17 bases. This CDR3 has 16 amino acids. Germline CDR1 SGDLS, CDR2 YYNGEE. For the CDR3, the DNA is TGTGCCAGCAGCGTAGGAGCCCTCCACCCGGGGGAGACCCAGTACTTC. Its protein product is CASSVGALHPGETQYF.

The chain joins TRBV21-1 to TRBJ2-1; the listed D gene, TRBD2, was not tested against the DNA. TRBV21-1 is marked as a pseudogene. This CDR3 contains 15 residues. The DNA for the CDR3 is TGTGCCAGCAGCAAAGAAGCGGGAGGCCCGAATGAGCAGTTCTTC. This translates into CASSKEAGGPNEQFF.

The chain combines TRBV7-9 with TRBJ2-3; the D gene is possibly TRBD2 (5 bases). Trimming pared 6 bases from V and 0 bases from J, leaving 16 bases between. The CDR3 extends over 16 amino acids. Germline CDR1 is SEHNR and CDR2 is FQNEAQ (reference sequence). CDR3 in amino acids: CASRVYDGMSTDTQYF. In DNA, the CDR3 is TGTGCCAGCAGGGTTTATGACGGGATGAGCACAGATACGCAGTATTTT.

J is TRBJ2-1 and V is TRBV5-1, with 13 bases fitting TRBD2. Losses at the gene ends were 0 bases for V and 8 bases for J; bases not matched to a gene: 5. CDR3 length: 16 residues. CDR1 is SGHRS, CDR2 YFSETQ, per germline. The CDR3 DNA follows: TGCGCCAGCAGCTTGGATCGGACTAGCGGGAGCGATGAGCAGTTCTTC. Its translation: CASSLDRTSGSDEQFF.

The CDR3 nucleotides read TGTGCCAGCAGCGTCGGGACGGGGGCCTCAGAAAAACTGTTTTTT. It translates to CASSVGTGASEKLFF. V and J are TRBV13 and TRBJ1-4; D may be TRBD1 (6 bases). The CDR3 spans 15 residues. The V and J ends lost 5 bases and 8 bases respectively, with 18 bases between them. The germline gives CDR1 PRHDT, CDR2 FYEKMQ (reference sequence).

The chain is built from TRBV11-3 and TRBJ1-1; 8 positions agree with TRBD1. Germline CDR1 reads SGHNT; CDR2 reads YENEEA. CDR3 length: 14 residues. Trimming at V came to 5 bases and at J to 3 bases, leaving 5 bases not matched to a gene. The CDR3 reads CASSLQGEDTEAFF. CDR3 sequence (DNA): TGTGCCAGCAGCCTACAGGGGGAAGACACTGAAGCTTTCTTT.

Notes on this clone: Other nucleotide sequences in the sample specify the same CDR3. The genes are TRBV4-2 and TRBJ2-3; weak D call: TRBD2 (5 bases). The CDR3 loop spans 15 amino acids. Trimming removed 1 base at V and 0 bases at J, with 8 bases between. Per germline, CDR1 LGHNA and CDR2 YNFKEQ. CDR3 in amino acids: CASSQVSGSTDTQYF. The CDR3 DNA reads TGTGCCAGCAGCCAAGTCAGCGGTAGCACAGATACGCAGTATTTT.

V is TRBV6-2 or TRBV6-3 and J is TRBJ2-1, with a possible D match to TRBD2 (5 bases). The CDR3 is made up of 16 amino acids. V was cut by 6 bases and J by 6 bases, with 21 bases left in between. CDR1 is MNHEY, CDR2 SVGEGT, per germline. The chain's CDR3 is CASSPLNPHRGNEQFF. CDR3 in DNA: TGTGCCAGCAGCCCCCTTAATCCCCACCGGGGCAATGAGCAGTTCTTC.

The J gene is TRBJ2-7, the V gene TRBV6-5, with D perhaps matching TRBD2 (7 bases). The CDR3 loop spans 14 amino acids. Looked up from germline, CDR1 is MNHEY and CDR2 is SVGAGI. The V and J ends lost 8 bases and 2 bases respectively, with 16 bases between them. CDR3 nucleotides: TGTGCCAGCCCCCCTGGGGGGGCTCCCTACGAGCAGTACTTC. This gives the protein CASPPGGAPYEQYF.

This chain uses TRBV14 with TRBJ2-7, with 10 bases that match TRBD2. With 1 base clipped from V and 1 base from J, the junction kept 13 bases outside the gene matches. Germline assignment: CDR1 SGHDN and CDR2 FVKESK. This CDR3 is built from 19 residues. The CDR3 DNA is TGTGCCAGCAGCCAAGCGGCTGAGACTAGCGGGCGGTATTCCTACGAGCAGTACTTC. This gives the protein CASSQAAETSGRYSYEQYF.

This clone was detected once. This CDR3 is CASSALQVTGANVLTF. CDR3 bases: TGTGCCAGCAGCGCCCTCCAGGTAACTGGGGCCAACGTCCTGACTTTC. This chain connects TRBV9 to TRBJ2-6; D gene unclear. The CDR3 spans 16 residues. Per germline, CDR1 SGDLS and CDR2 YYNGEE. Trimming removed 3 bases at V and 2 bases at J, with 12 bases between.

The chain uses TRBV6-2 or TRBV6-3 and TRBJ2-4; D ambiguous. Germline-derived CDR1 and CDR2 are MNHEY and SVGEGT. V shed 4 bases and J shed 7 bases, with 8 bases lying between them. The CDR3 is 12 residues long. CDR3 sequence (DNA): TGTGCCAGCAGTTCCGGTTTGAACATTCAGTACTTC. The encoded protein is CASSSGLNIQYF.

The gene calls are TRBV21-1 and TRBJ2-3; the table assigns TRBD2, which was not confirmed against the DNA. TRBV21-1 is labeled a pseudogene. The CDR3 contains 15 residues. CDR3 region: CASSKETSSSDTQYF. In nucleotides, the CDR3 is TGTGCCAGCAGCAAAGAGACTAGCAGCTCAGATACGCAGTATTTT.

The V call is TRBV7-9, the J call TRBJ1-1; D might be TRBD1 (6 bases). Trimming left V 1 base short and J 2 bases short, with 17 bases between. The CDR3 sequence is 17 residues long. The germline CDR1 and CDR2 sequences are SEHNR and FQNEAQ (reference sequence). CDR3 in DNA: TGTGCCAGCAGCTTAGGTCAGGGGATTGGGCGTAACACTGAAGCTTTCTTT. Amino acid sequence: CASSLGQGIGRNTEAFF.

V gene TRBV3-1 (or the pseudogene TRBV3-2) combines with J gene TRBJ2-2, with a possible D match to TRBD2 (6 bases). Deletions cut 4 bases from V and 7 bases from J, with 22 bases between. The CDR3 is made up of 17 amino acids. CDR1 and CDR2 (germline): LGHDT, YNNKEL (reference sequence). This CDR3 is CASSPVSGVFKGGELFF. The CDR3, as DNA: TGTGCCAGCAGCCCCGTTTCGGGGGTCTTCAAGGGCGGGGAGCTGTTTTTT.